This T cell receptor (beta chain) was recorded in a study of shared clonotypes between healthy human individuals. Germline V gene sequence: CDR1 MNHEY, CDR2 SVGAGI. V was cut by 2 bases and J by 1 base, with 15 bases left in between. The CDR3 is 16 amino acids. Splitting the CD4+ cells yielded a CD45RA+ naive subset and a CD45RA-negative memory subset. General study points: In four donors, about 5% of naive CD4 clonotypes appeared in common. Inspection by rarefaction showed sorted-subset sequencing to be incomplete despite large depth.

Some clones are missing from TCRdb's copy, which holds only in-frame ones; the method was immunoSEQ multiplex PCR. The sample has over a million clones, more than 75% seen once. In the case of this clone: Its antigen is currently unknown.

This TCR derives from a man younger than 30 in good health. Some clones in this sample may be carry-over from other donors' samples. Source material: memory CD4+ T cells from PBMCs. The subset: CD45RA-negative fraction. J is TRBJ2-7 and V is TRBV6-5, with D unclear. CDR3 residues: CASSYVAGAGSYEQYF. The DNA of the CDR3 is TGTGCCAGCAGTTACGTCGCTGGCGCTGGGTCCTACGAGCAGTACTTC.